This T cell receptor beta chain comes out of a study of beta chain features in type 1 diabetes. This clone was recorded a few times. Every isolated RNA sample was fully reverse transcribed, so sequencing captured expressed TCRB transcripts. The protocol was immunoSEQ multiplex PCR, while the TCRdb copy is restricted to in-frame clones and leaves out a portion. Among under 550,000 clones listed, approximately 10% were seen once. This CDR3 is built from 13 residues. Germline lookup yields CDR1 SGHTA and CDR2 FQGTGA. V lost 6 bases and J 6 bases, leaving 12 bases between the germline ends. The sequence derives from a woman in her late teens or twenties in good health. The source material was naive CD4+ T cells from blood. The genes are TRBV7-3 and TRBJ2-1; D call uncertain. The CDR3 protein is CASSTQRVNEQFF. CDR3 nucleotide sequence: TGTGCCAGCAGTACCCAGAGAGTCAATGAGCAGTTCTTC.